This TCR beta chain was sequenced in a study of identical twins. TCRdb processed the 5' RACE reads anew with MiXCR; each CDR3 protein has one entry. The profile shows around 690,000 distinct CDR3 sequences, 21% of them singletons. This sample also appeared in a second study, on T cells expressing NK-cell markers.

This receptor was obtained from a woman aged 18-30 years in good health. The sample consisted of PBMCs.

CDR3 loop: CASSSGTYYNEQFF. In DNA, the CDR3 is TGTGCCAGCAGCTCTGGAACCTACTACAATGAGCAGTTCTTC. The chain carries TRBV12-3 or TRBV12-4 and TRBJ2-1; D gene ambiguous. This CDR3 is 14 amino acids long. The V end was cut by 6 bases, the J end by 3 bases, with 12 bases between.